The TCR beta chain under discussion was sequenced for a study of blood T cell repertoires in COVID-19. Clones were sequenced by immunoSEQ multiplex PCR, and TCRdb holds only the in-frame ones, with some missing. The repertoire consists of more than 100,000 clones, with approximately 90% occurring once and the leading ten covering just over 3%. This CDR3 has 12 residues. The germline CDR1 and CDR2 sequences are KGHSY and FQNENV. V lost 0 bases to trimming and J lost 9 bases, with 6 bases between them. This receptor was taken from a man aged 45-65 years in a cohort sampled during active COVID-19. The sequencing input was peripheral blood. The chain couples TRBV16 to TRBJ2-1; D unresolved. The chain's CDR3 is CASSQSSREQFF. The CDR3 coding sequence is TGTGCCAGCAGCCAATCGTCCCGTGAGCAGTTCTTC. The variable domain in full, with the rest retrieved from reference TRBV16 and TRBJ2-1, is GEEVAQTPKHLVRGEGQKAKLYCAPIKGHSYVFWYQQVLKNEFKFLISFQNENVFDETGMPKERFSAKCLPNSPCSLEIQATKLEDSAVYFCASSQSSREQFFGPGTRLTVL.